The next 29 T cell receptor beta chains were all read from a single sample in a study of blood T cell repertoires in COVID-19. Some clones are missing from TCRdb's copy, which holds only in-frame ones; the method was immunoSEQ multiplex PCR. Seen here are some 120,000 clones, approximately 85% observed once, and the top ten hold about 5%. Sequencing was carried out using peripheral blood. Source of these receptors: a human donor in a cohort sampled during active COVID-19.

The chain joins TRBV19 to TRBJ2-1; D is possibly TRBD1 (5 bases). CDR1 and CDR2 (germline): LNHDA, SQIVND (reference sequence). Trimming removed 3 bases at V and 12 bases at J, with 15 bases between. The CDR3 consists of 13 residues. The CDR3 nucleotides are TGTGCCAGTAGTATGCTATCAGGTCAGGGGCAGTTCTTC. Translating gives CASSMLSGQGQFF.

The rearrangement links TRBV29-1 to TRBJ2-7; D is undetermined. V dropped 3 bases and J dropped 3 bases, with 9 bases sitting between them. The CDR3 runs 12 residues. Germline CDR1 SQVTM, CDR2 ANQGSEA. The CDR3 loop reads CSVDIGGYEQYF. As DNA, the CDR3 is TGCAGCGTTGATATTGGCGGCTACGAGCAGTACTTC.

The table lists this clone with a count of one. The gene calls are TRBV25-1 and TRBJ2-1, with 11 positions matching TRBD2. V lost 7 bases, J lost 10 bases, and 6 bases stayed unmatched. The CDR3 has 13 residues. Germline CDR1 reads MGHDK; CDR2 reads SYGVNS. The CDR3 DNA reads as TGTGCCAGCACCCTAGCGGGAGGTGACGAGCAGTTCTTC. It codes for CASTLAGGDEQFF.

The chain combines TRBV11-2 with TRBJ1-4; TRBD1 matches at 10 bases. Germline-derived CDR1 and CDR2 are SGHAT and FQNNGV. The V gene end was trimmed by 2 bases and the J gene end by 7 bases; junction bases not matched to a gene: 4. The length of the CDR3 is 15 residues. CDR3 amino acids: CASSLMGDRGEKLFF. The CDR3 DNA reads as TGTGCCAGCAGCTTAATGGGGGACAGGGGTGAAAAACTGTTTTTT.

V gene TRBV5-4 combines with J gene TRBJ1-3; 9 bases line up with TRBD1. Unmatched junction bases numbered 7, after V lost 1 base and J lost 2 bases. Per the germline V gene, CDR1 is SGHNT and CDR2 is YYREEE (reference sequence). The CDR3 runs to 17 residues. The CDR3 bases are TGTGCCAGCAGCTTGTTAACCGGGACAGGGACTGGAAACACCATATATTTT. Protein product: CASSLLTGTGTGNTIYF.

The rearrangement links TRBV6-1 to TRBJ2-3; TRBD1 is a possible D gene (5 bases). From germline, CDR1 is MNHNS and CDR2 SASEGT. The CDR3 is made up of 14 amino acids. V was pared by 1 base and J by 0 bases, with 5 bases between. The CDR3 protein is CASSEDRSTDTQYF. CDR3 coding DNA: TGTGCCAGCAGTGAAGACAGGAGCACAGATACGCAGTATTTT.

In its sample, this clone was seen once. This chain joins TRBV5-1 and TRBJ2-7, with D possibly TRBD1 on 6 matching bases. Deletions cut 0 bases from V and 5 bases from J, with 12 bases between. The CDR3 has 14 residues. CDR1 and CDR2 (germline): SGHRS, YFSETQ. CDR3 coding DNA: TGCGCCAGCAGCTTGGATACAGGGTGGGACGAGCAGTACTTC. It specifies CASSLDTGWDEQYF.

The rearrangement links TRBV24-1 to TRBJ1-5, with 10 nucleotides matching TRBD1. Per germline, CDR1 KGHDR and CDR2 SFDVKD. The V segment lost 5 bases and the J segment 4 bases; nucleotides outside the gene matches: 4. This CDR3 spans 15 amino acids. In DNA form, the CDR3 reads TGTGCCACCAGTGGTGGGACAGGGGTGAATCAGCCCCAGCATTTT. This translates into CATSGGTGVNQPQHF.

J is TRBJ1-1 and V is TRBV5-4, with D perhaps matching TRBD1 (5 bases). In germline, CDR1 is SGHNT, CDR2 YYREEE (reference sequence). The germline V and J ends were trimmed by 2 bases and 0 bases, with 14 bases remaining between them. The CDR3 consists of 16 residues. For the CDR3, the DNA is TGTGCCAGCAGCTTTGGGGGGGGGACCATGAACACTGAAGCTTTCTTT. The encoded protein is CASSFGGGTMNTEAFF.

The genes are TRBV11-2 and TRBJ1-2; possibly TRBD1 for D (6 bases). V lost 5 bases and J 7 bases, leaving 17 bases between the germline ends. The CDR3 is made up of 14 amino acids. Germline lookup yields CDR1 SGHAT and CDR2 FQNNGV. This CDR3 reads CASSPEQGLGGYTF. Here the CDR3 DNA reads TGTGCCAGCAGCCCAGAACAGGGATTGGGTGGCTACACCTTC. The complete variable domain, with remaining parts taken from reference TRBV11-2 and TRBJ1-2, reads EAGVAQSPRYKIIEKRQSVAFWCNPISGHATLYWYQQILGQGPKLLIQFQNNGVVDDSQLPKDRFSAERLKGVDSTLKIQPAKLEDSAVYLCASSPEQGLGGYTFGSGTRLTVV.

J is TRBJ2-2 and V is TRBV9; 12 bases match TRBD2. CDR3 length equals 19 residues. Looked up from germline, CDR1 is SGDLS and CDR2 is YYNGEE. Trimming removed 4 bases from V and 0 bases from J; junction bases left unmatched: 10. CDR3 loop: CASSSRLAGDTANTGELFF. CDR3 bases: TGTGCCAGCAGCTCCAGACTAGCGGGAGATACTGCGAACACCGGGGAGCTGTTTTTT.

CDR3 nucleotides: TGTGCCAGCAGTGAGCAGGGACTAGTGGGCTACTCCTACGAGCAGTACTTC. Translation: CASSEQGLVGYSYEQYF. V and J are TRBV2 and TRBJ2-7, with 8 nucleotides matching TRBD2. The junction had 10 bases not matched to a gene; V was cut back by 3 bases and J by 0 bases. The CDR3 loop spans 17 amino acids. CDR1 is SNHLY, CDR2 FYNNEI, per germline.

V usage is TRBV27 and J usage is TRBJ2-7; 7 positions agree with TRBD1. CDR3 length equals 15 residues. Germline V lookup: CDR1 MNHEY, CDR2 SMNVEV (reference sequence). The trim removed 2 bases at V and 2 bases at J, leaving 6 bases unmatched. The CDR3 reads CASSLGGQATYEQYF. As DNA, the CDR3 is TGTGCCAGCAGTTTAGGTGGACAGGCTACCTACGAGCAGTACTTC.

This clone was observed a single time. The chain has TRBV19 and TRBJ1-1; TRBD1 matches 8 bases. The CDR3 consists of 13 residues. Germline V gene data show CDR1 as LNHDA and CDR2 as SQIVND (reference sequence). With 7 bases clipped from V and 6 bases from J, the junction kept 7 bases outside the gene matches. The CDR3 spells CASTWNRGSEAFF. In DNA, the CDR3 is TGTGCCAGTACCTGGAACAGGGGGTCTGAAGCTTTCTTT. Filled out from reference TRBV19 and TRBJ1-1, the complete variable domain reads DGGITQSPKYLFRKEGQNVTLSCEQNLNHDAMYWYRQDPGQGLRLIYYSQIVNDFQKGDIAEGYSVSREKKESFPLTVTSAQKNPTAFYLCASTWNRGSEAFFGQGTRLTVV.

Of note for this clone: A junction boundary mismatches the germline segment, possibly from a read error. In DNA, the CDR3 is TGCAGTGCTAGACGGGGGACTAGCGGGAACTTC. As protein: CSARRGTSGNF. The V call is TRBV20-1, the J call TRBJ2-5; 13 bases fit TRBD2. The CDR3 runs to 11 residues. The germline V gene encodes CDR1 DFQATT and CDR2 SNEGSKA (reference sequence).

The rearrangement joins TRBV6-2 or TRBV6-3 to TRBJ2-7, with TRBD2 identical over 7 bases. Trimming took 6 bases from V and 6 from J; bases not matched to a gene: 11. The CDR3 extends over 14 amino acids. Germline CDR1 reads MNHEY; CDR2 reads SVGEGT. CDR3 protein: CASSEAGARSEQYF. As DNA, the CDR3 is TGTGCCAGCAGCGAGGCGGGAGCGCGTTCCGAGCAGTACTTC.

The chain links TRBV27 to TRBJ2-1; 7 bases line up with TRBD2. Germline assignment: CDR1 MNHEY and CDR2 SMNVEV (reference sequence). V was clipped by 5 bases and J by 4 bases; unmatched bases: 5. This CDR3 region has 14 residues. In nucleotides, the CDR3 is TGTGCCAGCAGTCGCCCGGGACTATACAATGAGCAGTTCTTC. It codes for CASSRPGLYNEQFF.

V is TRBV12-3 or TRBV12-4 and J is TRBJ2-7; D remains unclear. This CDR3 has 13 amino acids. The V end was cut by 6 bases, the J end by 3 bases, with 12 bases between. Here the CDR3 reads CASSASRRYEQYF. CDR3 coding DNA: TGTGCCAGCAGCGCCTCTAGGCGCTACGAGCAGTACTTC.

The genes are TRBV2 and TRBJ1-5; tentatively, D is TRBD1 (6 bases). Germline lookup yields CDR1 SNHLY and CDR2 FYNNEI. The ends were cut back, 3 bases at V and 4 bases at J, with 10 bases in the middle. CDR3 length equals 14 residues. The CDR3 here is CASSDAGVNQPQHF. The CDR3 coding sequence is TGTGCCAGCAGTGACGCAGGGGTAAATCAGCCCCAGCATTTT.

This clone was recorded only once. J is TRBJ2-7 and V is TRBV19; D might be TRBD1 (6 bases). This CDR3 has 15 amino acids. V was cut by 5 bases and J by 3 bases, with 17 bases left in between. In germline, CDR1 is LNHDA, CDR2 SQIVND (reference sequence). CDR3 sequence reads: CASSSTRDNYYEQYF. CDR3 nucleotides: TGTGCCAGTAGTTCAACCCGGGACAACTACTACGAGCAGTACTTC.

The chain uses TRBV18 and TRBJ1-3; a weak D match, TRBD1 (5 bases). Germline CDR1 and CDR2: KGHSH and LQKENI. This CDR3 has 17 residues. V shed 1 base and J shed 0 bases, with 13 bases lying between them. The CDR3, as DNA: TGTGCCAGCTCACCACTGGGCAAACAGGACTCTGGAAACACCATATATTTT. Translation: CASSPLGKQDSGNTIYF.

V and J are TRBV28 and TRBJ2-1; D not certain. The CDR3 contains 14 residues. V lost 7 bases, J lost 7 bases, and 17 bases lay in between. The germline gives CDR1 MDHEN, CDR2 SYDVKM. The CDR3 here is CASKSSSSVNEQFF. DNA of the CDR3: TGTGCCAGCAAGTCTTCCTCCAGTGTAAATGAGCAGTTCTTC.

This chain uses TRBV2 with TRBJ2-1; D is undetermined. The CDR3 covers 14 residues. Looked up from germline, CDR1 is SNHLY and CDR2 is FYNNEI. V gave up 4 bases and J gave up 0 bases, with 7 bases separating them. DNA of the CDR3: TGTGCCAGCAGTGCGGTCCACTCCTACAATGAGCAGTTCTTC. Its translation: CASSAVHSYNEQFF.

A few counts support this clone. This chain links TRBV5-4 with TRBJ2-1, with D perhaps matching TRBD1 (5 bases). CDR3 length: 15 amino acids. Trimming removed 3 bases at V and 1 base at J, with 11 bases between. The germline CDR1 and CDR2 sequences are SGHNT and YYREEE (reference sequence). CDR3: CASSSPPGSYNEQFF. CDR3 bases: TGTGCCAGCAGCTCACCTCCAGGGTCCTACAATGAGCAGTTCTTC.

A few counts support this clone. J is TRBJ2-2 and V is TRBV5-1; 8 bases map to TRBD2. The ends lost 1 base at V and 2 bases at J; junction bases unmatched: 7. The CDR3 sequence is 17 residues long. Looked up from germline, CDR1 is SGHRS and CDR2 is YFSETQ. DNA of the CDR3: TGCGCCAGCAGCTTGCCTTCCGGGACTAGAAACACCGGGGAGCTGTTTTTT. This codes for CASSLPSGTRNTGELFF.

This clone appeared a single time. J is TRBJ1-1 and V is TRBV25-1; 8 nucleotides match TRBD1. CDR1 MGHDK and CDR2 SYGVNS come from the germline V gene. This CDR3 has 15 residues. Trimming removed 7 bases from V and 3 bases from J; junction bases left unmatched: 10. CDR3 sequence (DNA): TGTGCCAGCATGTGGCAGGGGGCGAGGTACACTGAAGCTTTCTTT. Translating it yields CASMWQGARYTEAFF.

This chain links TRBV5-1 with TRBJ2-1; 7 bases agree with TRBD2. The CDR3 consists of 13 residues. CDR1 and CDR2 (germline): SGHRS, YFSETQ. V was pared by 0 bases and J by 9 bases, with 3 bases of the junction left unmatched. CDR3 DNA: TGCGCCAGCAGCTTGGGTGCGGGGGTTGAGCAGTTCTTC. It encodes CASSLGAGVEQFF. Combining the CDR3 with reference TRBV5-1 and TRBJ2-1 gives the whole variable domain KAGVTQTPRYLIKTRGQQVTLSCSPISGHRSVSWYQQTPGQGLQFLFEYFSETQRNKGNFPGRFSGRQFSNSRSEMNVSTLELGDSALYLCASSLGAGVEQFFGPGTRLTVL.

The rearrangement uses TRBV10-2 and TRBJ2-3; D may be TRBD2 (6 bases). V lost 7 bases and J 3 bases, leaving 14 bases between the germline ends. Germline V gives CDR1 WSHSY, CDR2 SAAADI. The CDR3 runs 14 residues. The chain's CDR3 is CASITGRVTDTQYF. CDR3 sequence (DNA): TGCGCCAGCATTACCGGGAGAGTGACAGATACGCAGTATTTT.

The count of this clone is one. This sequence joins TRBV30 and TRBJ1-6; 7 nucleotides align to TRBD1. The germline V gene has CDR1 GTSNPN and CDR2 SVGIG (reference sequence). The V gene end was trimmed by 5 bases and the J gene end by 0 bases; junction bases not matched to a gene: 10. This CDR3 spans 17 amino acids. This chain's CDR3 is CAWEGAYGSSYNSPLHF. The CDR3 DNA is TGTGCCTGGGAGGGGGCGTATGGAAGCTCCTATAATTCACCCCTCCACTTT.